The next 25 T cell receptor beta chains were all read from a single sample in a study of STAT5B mutations in CD4+ large granular lymphocyte leukemia (dated by TCRdb to 2021 to 2024). Library construction relied on the immunoSEQ multiplex PCR assay. In TCRdb, the immuneACCESS table is reduced to in-frame sequences with V and J assigned. These tables do not hold every clone; where another copy was compared, an unresolved V gene accounts for under half, and the others remain unexplained. Present in this sample are around 34,000 clones, 70% to 90% of which were seen just once. About 4% of the sample is held by the ten biggest clonotypes. The sequencing input was CD4+ T cells from blood buffy coats. These receptors all stem from a human donor in good health.

The chain uses TRBV6-5 and TRBJ2-7, with TRBD2 identical over 7 bases. CDR1 is MNHEY, CDR2 SVGAGI, per germline. Germline trimming cut 4 bases from V and 3 bases from J; bases unmatched to any gene: 6. The CDR3 has 14 amino acids. Written as DNA, the CDR3 is TGTGCCAGCAGTTCCTTGACTAGCTACTACGAGCAGTACTTC. This encodes CASSSLTSYYEQYF.

The CDR3 is CASSRGNTIYF. DNA of the CDR3: TGTGCCAGCAGTCGAGGGAACACCATATATTTT. This chain uses TRBV27 with TRBJ1-3; D remains ambiguous. The germline V gene encodes CDR1 MNHEY and CDR2 SMNVEV (reference sequence). CDR3 size: 11 residues. Trimming shortened V by 5 bases and J by 7 bases, and 6 bases separated the two germline ends.

This clone was recorded once. The rearrangement joins TRBV15 to TRBJ2-7; no definite D call. V was pared by 3 bases and J by 1 base, with 13 bases between. The CDR3 extends over 15 amino acids. Germline assignment: CDR1 LNHNV and CDR2 YYDKDF (reference sequence). CDR3 loop: CATSRRPDGSYEQYF. The DNA of the CDR3 is TGTGCCACCAGCAGGCGCCCGGACGGGTCCTACGAGCAGTACTTC.

The CDR3 DNA sequence: TGTGCCAGCAGCTTGGCCGCAGGGTTTAGGACCCAGTACTTC. Protein product: CASSLAAGFRTQYF. V is TRBV5-4 and J is TRBJ2-5; a possible D gene is TRBD1 (5 bases). V lost 0 bases, J lost 7 bases, and 13 bases lay in between. The CDR3 length is 14 residues. Germline V lookup: CDR1 SGHNT, CDR2 YYREEE (reference sequence).

The chain employs TRBV30 and TRBJ2-5; tentatively, D is TRBD2 (5 bases). Germline V gene data show CDR1 as GTSNPN and CDR2 as SVGIG (reference sequence). CDR3 size: 12 residues. Trimming pared 0 bases from V and 9 bases from J, leaving 11 bases between. The CDR3 DNA is TGTGCCTGGAGTGTGCCCTCGGAGGCCCAGTACTTC. Encoded protein: CAWSVPSEAQYF.

The chain recombines TRBV19 with TRBJ2-5, with 12 bases aligning to TRBD1. The J call may be mistaken, given a closer DNA end match to TRBJ2-7. The CDR3 runs to 15 residues. Germline loops: CDR1 LNHDA, CDR2 SQIVND (reference sequence). The CDR3 DNA reads as TGTGCCAGTAGGCAGGGACAGGGGGCTCCCTACGAGCAGTACTTC. It specifies CASRQGQGAPYEQYF.

A single count supports this clone. The CDR3: CASSFGGTQETQYF. CDR3 nucleotides: TGCGCCAGCAGCTTCGGGGGGACCCAAGAGACCCAGTACTTC. The rearrangement links TRBV5-1 to TRBJ2-5, with 7 positions matching TRBD2. In germline, CDR1 is SGHRS, CDR2 YFSETQ. Trimming removed 2 bases from V and 1 base from J; junction bases left unmatched: 2. The CDR3 covers 14 residues.

This clone is a singleton in its sample. V is TRBV12-5 and J is TRBJ2-2, with D possibly TRBD2 on 6 matching bases. The CDR3 is made up of 16 amino acids. Germline loops: CDR1 LGHNT, CDR2 FRNRAP. V lost 4 bases and J lost 0, with 12 bases in between. For the CDR3, the DNA is TGTGCTAGTGGTTGGATGGAGGGAGCGAACACCGGGGAGCTGTTTTTT. Encoded protein: CASGWMEGANTGELFF.

The chain joins TRBV7-8 to TRBJ1-1; D uncertain. V dropped 4 bases and J dropped 5 bases, with 8 bases sitting between them. This CDR3 region has 12 residues. Germline V gives CDR1 SGHVS, CDR2 FQNEAQ. This chain's CDR3 is CASSYGETEAFF. CDR3 nucleotides: TGTGCCAGCAGCTATGGGGAGACTGAAGCTTTCTTT.

CDR3: CASSPRAGAWRNTEAFF. CDR3 in DNA: TGTGCCAGCAGCCCGAGGGCGGGGGCCTGGAGGAACACTGAAGCTTTCTTT. The V call is TRBV7-9, the J call TRBJ1-1; TRBD1 might be the D (6 bases). The length of the CDR3 is 17 residues. CDR1 and CDR2 (germline): SEHNR, FQNEAQ (reference sequence). Trimming cost V 5 bases and J 1 base, with 20 bases left between them.

The V gene is TRBV19, the J gene TRBJ1-1; D ambiguous. Trimming shortened V by 10 bases and J by 11 bases, and 8 bases separated the two germline ends. This CDR3 is 8 amino acids long. The germline V gene has CDR1 LNHDA and CDR2 SQIVND (reference sequence). CDR3 sequence: CATPGAFF. In DNA form, the CDR3 reads TGTGCCACCCCTGGGGCTTTCTTT.

The gene calls are TRBV15 and TRBJ2-1; D unclear. V was trimmed by 4 bases and J by 8 bases, leaving 15 bases between them. Germline CDR1 reads LNHNV; CDR2 reads YYDKDF (reference sequence). This CDR3 has 14 residues. CDR3 nucleotide sequence: TGTGCCACCAGCAAGGGCCGAAACAACGATGAGCAGTTCTTC. Amino acids: CATSKGRNNDEQFF.

The chain has TRBV10-1 and TRBJ2-2, with D unresolved. Trimming left V 0 bases short and J 4 bases short, with 6 bases between. The CDR3 totals 14 residues. From germline, CDR1 is WNHNN and CDR2 SYGVQD (reference sequence). The CDR3 nucleotides are TGCGCCAGCAGTGAGTCCCGTGGCACCGGGGAGCTGTTTTTT. This codes for CASSESRGTGELFF.

The table lists this clone with a few counts. The chain has TRBV28 and TRBJ1-3; D is possibly TRBD1 (5 bases). CDR1 is MDHEN and CDR2 is SYDVKM in the germline V gene. This CDR3 is built from 16 residues. With 7 bases removed from V and 1 base from J, the gap between germline ends came to 17 bases. Written as DNA, the CDR3 is TGTGCCAGCACCCCCTGGGGCATTACTTCTGGAAACACCATATATTTT. It is translated as CASTPWGITSGNTIYF.

This clone was detected only once. The J gene is TRBJ2-2, the V gene TRBV7-2; D remains unclear. CDR1 is SGHTA, CDR2 FQGNSA, per germline. This CDR3 comprises 15 residues. Deletions cut 2 bases from V and 7 bases from J, with 14 bases between. CDR3 region: CASSLIGPTVGELFF. DNA of the CDR3: TGTGCCAGCAGCTTAATCGGGCCCACGGTCGGGGAGCTGTTTTTT.

The chain combines TRBV4-2 with TRBJ2-7, with 7 bases identical to TRBD2. CDR3 length: 19 amino acids. V lost 0 bases and J lost 1; bases outside the gene matches: 15. CDR1 and CDR2 from the germline V gene are LGHNA and YNFKEQ. The CDR3 DNA reads as TGTGCCAGCAGCCAAGATCAAGCAGGCACGGGAGGATATTCCTACGAGCAGTACTTC. Its protein product is CASSQDQAGTGGYSYEQYF.

V gene TRBV27 combines with J gene TRBJ2-1; 9 bases map to TRBD1. Germline loops: CDR1 MNHEY, CDR2 SMNVEV (reference sequence). The junction had 10 bases not matched to a gene; V was cut back by 6 bases and J by 1 base. The CDR3 is made up of 17 amino acids. The CDR3 sequence: CASSVGTGYQSYNEQFF. The DNA for the CDR3 is TGTGCCAGCAGCGTCGGGACAGGGTATCAGTCCTACAATGAGCAGTTCTTC.

The CDR3 loop is CASSQVGNEQFF. For the CDR3, the DNA is TGCGCCAGCAGCCAAGTCGGGAATGAGCAGTTCTTC. The chain combines TRBV4-1 with TRBJ2-1, with D unclear. There are 12 residues in the CDR3. The V gene lost 1 base and the J gene lost 7 bases, with 5 bases spanning the gap. Germline values: CDR1 MGHRA, CDR2 YSYEKL.

The chain uses TRBV10-3 and TRBJ1-3, with D hard to call. CDR3 length: 13 residues. The V and J ends lost 6 bases and 3 bases respectively, with 9 bases between them. CDR1 and CDR2 (germline): ENHRY, SYGVKD. DNA for the CDR3: TGTGCCATCAGGACATTCGGTGGAAACACCATATATTTT. Its protein is CAIRTFGGNTIYF.

V gene TRBV27 combines with J gene TRBJ2-1, with 12 bases that match TRBD2. V was clipped by 6 bases and J by 8 bases; unmatched bases: 11. CDR1 and CDR2 from the germline V gene are MNHEY and SMNVEV (reference sequence). The CDR3 contains 16 residues. The CDR3 region is CASRPKLAGGFDEQFF. The CDR3 nucleotides read TGTGCCAGCAGACCAAAACTAGCGGGAGGATTCGATGAGCAGTTCTTC.

The rearrangement joins TRBV2 to TRBJ1-3; no definite D call. The CDR3 spans 13 residues. V lost 7 bases, J lost 2 bases, and 9 bases lay in between. Germline V gene sequence: CDR1 SNHLY, CDR2 FYNNEI. The CDR3 spells CASIPEPGNTIYF. DNA of the CDR3: TGTGCCAGCATCCCCGAACCTGGAAACACCATATATTTT.

The chain links TRBV4-1 to TRBJ2-1; D perhaps matches TRBD2 (6 bases). The V end lost 1 base, the J end lost 5 bases, and 18 bases lay between the germline ends. The CDR3 contains 17 residues. Germline V gene lookup returns CDR1 MGHRA and CDR2 YSYEKL. In DNA, the CDR3 is TGCGCCAGCAGCCAAGGCGCGCGGGGCGGGAACAACAATGAGCAGTTCTTC. The encoded protein is CASSQGARGGNNNEQFF.

Details on this clone: At one end, the junction sequence differs from germline, possibly due to a read error. The CDR3 protein is CASSSTDPPYEQCF. The DNA of the CDR3 is TGTGCCAGCAGCTCTACAGATCCACCCTACGAGCAGTGCTTC. The chain employs TRBV7-9 and TRBJ2-7; D is uncertain. The CDR3 loop spans 14 amino acids. Germline V gene data show CDR1 as SEHNR and CDR2 as FQNEAQ (reference sequence).

The V call is TRBV28, the J call TRBJ2-3; 9 nucleotides agree with TRBD2. With V trimmed by 4 bases and J by 6 bases, 11 bases remained unmatched. The length of the CDR3 is 16 residues. Germline-derived CDR1 and CDR2 are MDHEN and SYDVKM. The CDR3 coding sequence is TGTGCCAGCAGTTCCCTAAGCGGGAGGTCGGTGGATACGCAGTATTTT. It is translated as CASSSLSGRSVDTQYF.

This clone was observed a single time. The chain carries TRBV2 and TRBJ2-5, with 8 bases lining up with TRBD1. V was pared by 5 bases and J by 4 bases, with 6 bases of the junction left unmatched. The CDR3 is 14 amino acids. The germline gives CDR1 SNHLY, CDR2 FYNNEI. CDR3 sequence (DNA): TGTGCCAGCAGTTTCCAGGGGGCCGGAGAGACCCAGTACTTC. Its translation is CASSFQGAGETQYF.